Following are 27 T cell receptor beta chains from one sample sequenced in a study of CD8+CD57+ T cells in acquired aplastic anemia. CD8+CD57+ cell expansion, shown by flow cytometry, had occurred in the patients selected for sequencing. Genomic DNA was employed as the template in profiling TCR beta VDJ and CDR3. MiXCR, run by TCRdb on the reads, gives a single entry per CDR3 protein. The repertoire includes 310,000 or so distinct CDR3 sequences, roughly 59% of them detected once, and around 1.2% sits in the top ten. Input material: sorted CD4+, CD8+, or CD8+CD57+ T cells (not recorded which) from PBMCs. The receptors derive from a human donor with aplastic anemia.

This clonotype was observed many times. The CDR3 DNA sequence: TGTGCCAGCAAAAGGGAATACGAGCAGTACTTC. Translated, it gives CASKREYEQYF. V and J are TRBV2 and TRBJ2-7, with D hard to call. The CDR3 contains 11 residues. CDR1 is SNHLY, CDR2 FYNNEI, per germline. Between the trimmed V and J ends, which lost 7 bases and 4 bases, there was a span of 8 bases.

This clonotype has a count of ten or more. The V gene is TRBV12-3 or TRBV12-4, the J gene TRBJ2-2, with a tentative D call TRBD1 (6 bases). V was trimmed by 3 bases and J by 6 bases, leaving 14 bases between them. The CDR3 is 15 residues long. CDR3 loop: CASSFVGAVAGELFF. The CDR3 coding sequence is TGTGCCAGCAGTTTCGTGGGGGCGGTGGCCGGGGAGCTGTTTTTT.

This clonotype showed up many times. V and J are TRBV5-5 and TRBJ1-6, with D maybe TRBD1 (5 bases). CDR3 size: 15 residues. The germline V and J ends were trimmed by 4 bases and 5 bases, with 13 bases remaining between them. Germline lookup yields CDR1 SGHKS and CDR2 YYEKEE (reference sequence). CDR3: CASSLRESHNSPLHF. In DNA, the CDR3 is TGTGCCAGCAGCCTCAGGGAGAGTCATAATTCACCCCTCCACTTT.

The chain recombines TRBV5-5 with TRBJ1-3, with 11 bases lining up with TRBD1. The V gene's germline CDR1 is SGHKS and CDR2 YYEKEE (reference sequence). The CDR3 spans 16 residues. The V and J ends lost 4 bases and 6 bases, in that order; junction bases with no gene match: 9. CDR3 protein: CASSQLDRGLQNTIYF. For the CDR3, the DNA is TGTGCCAGCAGCCAACTGGACAGGGGGCTGCAAAACACCATATATTTT.

Comments on this clonotype: The CDR3 does not close with the conserved phenylalanine or tryptophan, likely indicating a read error. The chain carries TRBV5-4 and TRBJ1-6; 7 nucleotides match TRBD1. The germline V gene has CDR1 SGHNT and CDR2 YYREEE (reference sequence). The CDR3 totals 16 residues. J lost 9 bases, V lost 3 bases, and 12 bases had no gene match. The CDR3 protein is CASSSCAAGGSSPLHS. CDR3 nucleotides: TGTGCCAGCAGCTCATGTGCGGCAGGGGGGAGTTCACCCCTCCACTCT.

This clonotype has just a few counts. The rearrangement links TRBV7-8 to TRBJ2-3, with 13 bases aligning to TRBD2. Per germline, CDR1 SGHVS and CDR2 FQNEAQ. CDR3 size: 17 residues. V was pared by 6 bases and J by 3 bases, with 9 bases of the junction left unmatched. The DNA of the CDR3 is TGTGCCAGCAGAACCAGGACTAGCGGGAGTGGTACAGATACGCAGTATTTT. Its protein is CASRTRTSGSGTDTQYF. The full variable domain, in which reference TRBV7-8 and TRBJ2-3 provide the parts outside the CDR3, is GAGVSQSPRYKVAKRGQDVALRCDPISGHVSLFWYQQALGQGPEFLTYFQNEAQLDKSGLPSDRFFAERPEGSVSTLKIQRTQQEDSAVYLCASRTRTSGSGTDTQYFGPGTRLTVL.

This clonotype was seen at least ten times. V and J are TRBV9 and TRBJ2-5, with D tentatively TRBD1 (6 bases). The CDR3 covers 16 residues. Trimming left V 0 bases short and J 5 bases short, with 17 bases between. Per germline, CDR1 SGDLS and CDR2 YYNGEE. The DNA for the CDR3 is TGTGCCAGCAGCGTAGTTGTAGGGGGTGGAATGGAGACCCAGTACTTC. Its translation is CASSVVVGGGMETQYF. The variable domain in full, completed from reference TRBV9 and TRBJ2-5, reads DSGVTQTPKHLITATGQRVTLRCSPRSGDLSVYWYQQSLDQGLQFLIQYYNGEERAKGNILERFSAQQFPDLHSELNLSSLELGDSALYFCASSVVVGGGMETQYFGPGTRLLVL.

The chain has TRBV15 and TRBJ1-2; 9 bases agree with TRBD1. Looked up from germline, CDR1 is LNHNV and CDR2 is YYDKDF (reference sequence). The J segment lost 0 bases and the V segment lost 8 bases, leaving 7 bases of the junction unmatched. This CDR3 contains 15 residues. The CDR3 DNA is TGTGCCACCGGTACAGGGGGCCCTCCTAACTATGGCTACACCTTC. It encodes CATGTGGPPNYGYTF.

The chain has TRBV20-1 and TRBJ2-6; no reliable D call. Germline CDR1 and CDR2: DFQATT and SNEGSKA (reference sequence). This CDR3 region has 11 residues. CDR3 bases: TGCAGCACCTCGGGGGCCAACGTCCTGACTTTC. As protein: CSTSGANVLTF.

J is TRBJ2-5 and V is TRBV24-1, with 10 bases that match TRBD2. Germline V gives CDR1 KGHDR, CDR2 SFDVKD. Germline trimming cut 9 bases from V and 0 bases from J; bases unmatched to any gene: 6. This CDR3 has 15 amino acids. CDR3 DNA sequence: TGTGCCACCCGTGGTAGCGGGGGGTACCAAGAGACCCAGTACTTC. It translates to CATRGSGGYQETQYF.

The V and J genes are TRBV2 and TRBJ2-5; D gene ambiguous. CDR1 is SNHLY and CDR2 is FYNNEI in the germline V gene. V was cut by 7 bases and J by 5 bases, with 17 bases left in between. The CDR3 is 14 residues long. CDR3 nucleotides: TGTGCCAGCACCCTAGAGGTGCTTCTCGAGACCCAGTACTTC. It encodes CASTLEVLLETQYF.

This clonotype was found a few times. The rearrangement links TRBV5-1 to TRBJ1-1; 9 bases line up with TRBD1. Germline lookup yields CDR1 SGHRS and CDR2 YFSETQ. Losses at the gene ends were 3 bases for V and 3 bases for J; bases not matched to a gene: 3. The CDR3 sequence is 14 residues long. CDR3 in amino acids: CASSSGTGYTEAFF. In nucleotides, the CDR3 is TGCGCCAGCAGCTCGGGGACAGGGTACACTGAAGCTTTCTTT.

The V and J genes are TRBV24-1 and TRBJ2-3, with D perhaps assigned TRBD1 or TRBD2 (7 bases each). Trimming removed 0 bases from V and 2 bases from J, with 17 bases in between. This CDR3 contains 18 residues. Germline lookup yields CDR1 KGHDR and CDR2 SFDVKD. CDR3 amino acids: CATSDLPQGGGFTDTQYF. As DNA, the CDR3 is TGTGCCACCAGTGATTTGCCCCAGGGGGGGGGATTCACAGATACGCAGTATTTT.

V and J are TRBV5-1 and TRBJ1-1; 9 positions match TRBD1. The CDR3 is made up of 17 amino acids. V was pared by 4 bases and J by 6 bases, with 16 bases of the junction left unmatched. Germline V CDR1 and CDR2: SGHRS, YFSETQ. CDR3 coding DNA: TGCGCCAGCAGCATACCAACAGGGGGCGGCGGGTCTCCTGAAGCTTTCTTT. Translation: CASSIPTGGGGSPEAFF.

This clonotype was seen only once. The CDR3 loop reads CASSVQGPQSNQPQHF. The CDR3 DNA is TGTGCCAGCAGCGTACAGGGGCCCCAGAGCAATCAGCCCCAGCATTTT. The rearrangement uses TRBV6-5 and TRBJ1-5; 7 nucleotides line up with TRBD1. CDR1 MNHEY and CDR2 SVGAGI come from the germline V gene. The CDR3 extends over 16 amino acids. Trimming at V came to 6 bases and at J to 1 base, leaving 9 bases not matched to a gene.

Note on this clonotype: Its ends do not fully match the called genes, so a read error is possible. The rearrangement uses TRBV5-5 and TRBJ2-7; tentative D call: TRBD1 (6 bases). CDR1 and CDR2 from the germline V gene are SGHKS and YYEKEE (reference sequence). The CDR3 runs 14 residues. The CDR3 nucleotides read TGCGCCAGCAGCGACCACGGGACACTTTACGAGCAGTACTTC. Its protein is CASSDHGTLYEQYF. The full variable domain, rest sourced from reference TRBV5-5 and TRBJ2-7, is DAGVTQSPTHLIKTRGQQVTLRCSPISGHKSVSWYQQVLGQGPQFIFQYYEKEERGRGNFPDRFSARQFPNYSSELNVNALLLGDSALYLCASSDHGTLYEQYFGPGTRLTVT.

This sequence joins TRBV6-5 and TRBJ1-1; possible D gene TRBD1, 5 bases. The CDR3 sequence is 11 residues long. V lost 5 bases to trimming and J lost 8 bases, with 9 bases between them. Germline V gene lookup returns CDR1 MNHEY and CDR2 SVGAGI. The CDR3 nucleotides read TGTGCCAGCAGTCGGGCAGGGGAAGCTTTCTTT. It is translated as CASSRAGEAFF.

This sequence joins TRBV2 and TRBJ2-7, with 14 bases aligning to TRBD2. J was trimmed by 4 bases and V by 4 bases; bases with no gene match: 3. CDR1 is SNHLY and CDR2 is FYNNEI in the germline V gene. This CDR3 spans 15 amino acids. CDR3 nucleotide sequence: TGTGCCAGCAGTGGGACTAGCGGGGGGTTATACGAGCAGTACTTC. Protein product: CASSGTSGGLYEQYF.

The rearrangement uses TRBV11-2 and TRBJ2-5; D not resolved. Germline values: CDR1 SGHAT, CDR2 FQNNGV. The CDR3 extends over 14 amino acids. Between the trimmed V and J ends, which lost 5 bases and 5 bases, there was a span of 15 bases. The CDR3 loop reads CASSVRLFRETQYF. As DNA, the CDR3 is TGTGCCAGCAGCGTACGGTTATTCAGGGAGACCCAGTACTTC.

The chain has TRBV29-1 and TRBJ2-7; 8 bases map to TRBD2. Trimming took 0 bases from V and 2 from J; bases not matched to a gene: 9. Germline V CDR1 and CDR2: SQVTM, ANQGSEA. CDR3 length equals 16 residues. The CDR3 coding sequence is TGCAGCGTTGAAGAGGGCGAGCGGGAGCTTACCTACGAGCAGTACTTC. It is translated as CSVEEGERELTYEQYF.

CDR3 coding DNA: TGTGCCAGCAGTCCGGGAGGGGGGACTGGAAACACCATATATTTT. Translated, it gives CASSPGGGTGNTIYF. The rearrangement links TRBV25-1 to TRBJ1-3; TRBD1 might be the D (6 bases). CDR3 length equals 15 residues. V gave up 5 bases and J gave up 2 bases, with 13 bases separating them. The germline CDR1 and CDR2 sequences are MGHDK and SYGVNS.

The chain employs TRBV25-1 and TRBJ2-1; TRBD2 matches 13 bases. Germline CDR1 and CDR2: MGHDK and SYGVNS. V trimming: 0 bases; J trimming: 4 bases; junction bases outside the gene matches: 6. This CDR3 contains 18 residues. CDR3 nucleotides: TGTGCCAGCAGTGAATATAGGACTAGCGGGGGACGATACAATGAGCAGTTCTTC. This encodes CASSEYRTSGGRYNEQFF.

The rearrangement joins TRBV9 to TRBJ2-3; 13 nucleotides match TRBD2. The CDR3 is made up of 19 amino acids. Per the germline V gene, CDR1 is SGDLS and CDR2 is YYNGEE. V dropped 0 bases and J dropped 0; count of bases not matched to a gene: 7. CDR3 nucleotide sequence: TGTGCCAGCAGCGTAGCGGGTGGGACTAGCGGGACTAGCACAGATACGCAGTATTTT. It is translated as CASSVAGGTSGTSTDTQYF.

This clonotype was counted once. In nucleotides, the CDR3 is TGCGCCAGCAGCCACAGGGTGGGCTACGAGCAGTACTTC. This gives the protein CASSHRVGYEQYF. The rearrangement uses TRBV4-3 and TRBJ2-7; a possible D gene is TRBD1 (5 bases). The V end lost 3 bases, the J end lost 3 bases, and 9 bases lay between the germline ends. Germline assignment: CDR1 LGHNA and CDR2 YSLEER. The CDR3 is 13 residues long.

The V and J genes are TRBV29-1 and TRBJ2-1; 7 bases match TRBD1. The CDR3 sequence is 14 residues long. Germline loops: CDR1 SQVTM, CDR2 ANQGSEA. Losses at the gene ends were 3 bases for V and 4 bases for J; bases not matched to a gene: 6. The CDR3 DNA reads as TGCAGCGTTGACCGGGACAGCGCTTACAATGAGCAGTTCTTC. Translating it yields CSVDRDSAYNEQFF.

The chain has TRBV7-9 and TRBJ1-3; maybe TRBD1 (5 bases). V lost 5 bases, J lost 3 bases, and 11 bases lay in between. Germline V lookup: CDR1 SEHNR, CDR2 FQNEAQ (reference sequence). The CDR3 loop spans 14 amino acids. The CDR3 region is CASSRDSVGNTIYF. CDR3 DNA: TGTGCCAGCAGCCGAGACAGCGTTGGAAACACCATATATTTT.

Of note for this clonotype: No conserved phenylalanine or tryptophan is present at the end of the CDR3, so a read error is the likely explanation. The rearrangement links TRBV19 to TRBJ1-1, with TRBD1 as a possible D gene (6 bases). Trimming left V 7 bases short and J 4 bases short, with 16 bases between. The CDR3 has 14 amino acids. The germline gives CDR1 LNHDA, CDR2 SQIVND (reference sequence). CDR3 in amino acids: CASTIGQTTTEAFS. DNA for the CDR3: TGTGCCAGTACCATCGGACAGACGACCACTGAAGCTTTCTCT.